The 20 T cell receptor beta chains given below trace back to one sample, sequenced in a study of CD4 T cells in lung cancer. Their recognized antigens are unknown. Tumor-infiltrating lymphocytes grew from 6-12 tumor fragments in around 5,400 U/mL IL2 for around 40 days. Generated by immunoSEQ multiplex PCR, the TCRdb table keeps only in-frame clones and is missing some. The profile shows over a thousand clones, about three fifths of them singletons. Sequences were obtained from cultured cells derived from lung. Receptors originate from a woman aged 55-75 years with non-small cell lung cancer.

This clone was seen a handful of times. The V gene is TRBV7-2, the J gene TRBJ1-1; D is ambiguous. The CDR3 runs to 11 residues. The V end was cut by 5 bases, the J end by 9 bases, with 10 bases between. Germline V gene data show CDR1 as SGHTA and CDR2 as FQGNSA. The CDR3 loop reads CASSREYQAFF. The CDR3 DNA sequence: TGTGCCAGCAGCCGAGAGTACCAAGCTTTCTTT.

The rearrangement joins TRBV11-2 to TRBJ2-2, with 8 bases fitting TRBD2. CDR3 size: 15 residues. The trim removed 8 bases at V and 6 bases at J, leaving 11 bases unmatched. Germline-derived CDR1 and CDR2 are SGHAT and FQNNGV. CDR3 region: CASGDSGISAGELFF. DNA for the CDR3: TGTGCCAGCGGCGATAGCGGGATTAGTGCCGGGGAGCTGTTTTTT.

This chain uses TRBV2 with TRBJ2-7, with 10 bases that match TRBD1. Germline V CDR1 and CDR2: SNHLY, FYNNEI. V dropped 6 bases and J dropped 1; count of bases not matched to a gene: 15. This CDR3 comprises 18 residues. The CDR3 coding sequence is TGTGCCAGCAGCTCCACACCGGGACAGGGGCAGAGTTCCTACGAGCAGTACTTC. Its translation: CASSSTPGQGQSSYEQYF. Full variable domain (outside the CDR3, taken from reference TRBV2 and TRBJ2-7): EPEVTQTPSHQVTQMGQEVILRCVPISNHLYFYWYRQILGQKVEFLVSFYNNEISEKSEIFDDQFSVERPDGSNFTLKIRSTKLEDSAMYFCASSSTPGQGQSSYEQYFGPGTRLTVT.

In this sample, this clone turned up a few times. The CDR3 region is CASSPRQGALEEGYTF. As DNA, the CDR3 is TGTGCCAGCTCACCGCGACAGGGGGCGTTGGAAGAGGGCTACACCTTC. The rearrangement uses TRBV18 and TRBJ1-2, with 10 bases that match TRBD1. V lost 3 bases, J lost 8 bases, and 12 bases stayed unmatched. Per germline, CDR1 KGHSH and CDR2 LQKENI. The CDR3 spans 16 residues.

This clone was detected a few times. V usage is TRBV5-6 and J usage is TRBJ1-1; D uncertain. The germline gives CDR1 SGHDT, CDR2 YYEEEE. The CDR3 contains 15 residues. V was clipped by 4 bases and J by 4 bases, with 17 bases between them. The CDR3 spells CASSIGLTRGTEAFF. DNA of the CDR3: TGTGCCAGCAGCATAGGACTCACCCGAGGCACTGAAGCTTTCTTT.

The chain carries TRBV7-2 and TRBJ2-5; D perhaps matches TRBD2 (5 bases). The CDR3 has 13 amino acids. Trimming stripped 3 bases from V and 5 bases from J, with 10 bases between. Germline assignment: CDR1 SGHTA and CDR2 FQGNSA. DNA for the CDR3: TGTGCCAGCAGCTTGGATCCGGGGGAGACCCAGTACTTC. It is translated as CASSLDPGETQYF.

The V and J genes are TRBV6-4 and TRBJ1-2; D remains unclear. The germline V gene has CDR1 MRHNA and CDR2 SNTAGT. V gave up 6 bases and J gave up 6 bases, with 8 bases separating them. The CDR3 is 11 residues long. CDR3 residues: CASRGMNGYTF. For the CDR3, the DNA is TGTGCCAGCAGAGGAATGAATGGCTACACCTTC.

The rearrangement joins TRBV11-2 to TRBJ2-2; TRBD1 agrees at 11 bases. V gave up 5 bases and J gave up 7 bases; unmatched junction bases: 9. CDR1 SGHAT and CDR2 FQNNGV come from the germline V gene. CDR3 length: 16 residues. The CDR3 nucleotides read TGTGCCAGCAGCCGCGCCGGGACAGGGGGTCGCGGGGAGCTGTTTTTT. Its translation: CASSRAGTGGRGELFF.

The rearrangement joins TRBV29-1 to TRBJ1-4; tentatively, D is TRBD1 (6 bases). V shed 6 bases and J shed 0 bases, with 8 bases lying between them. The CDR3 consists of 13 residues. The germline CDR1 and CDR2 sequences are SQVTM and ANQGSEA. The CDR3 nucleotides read TGCAGCGTGACAGGCGCAACTAATGAAAAACTGTTTTTT. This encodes CSVTGATNEKLFF.

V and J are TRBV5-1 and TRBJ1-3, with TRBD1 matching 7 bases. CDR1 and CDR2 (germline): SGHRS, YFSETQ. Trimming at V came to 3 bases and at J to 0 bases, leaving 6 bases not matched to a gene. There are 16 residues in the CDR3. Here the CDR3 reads CASSYTGVDSGNTIYF. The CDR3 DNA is TGCGCCAGCAGCTACACAGGGGTTGACTCTGGAAACACCATATATTTT.

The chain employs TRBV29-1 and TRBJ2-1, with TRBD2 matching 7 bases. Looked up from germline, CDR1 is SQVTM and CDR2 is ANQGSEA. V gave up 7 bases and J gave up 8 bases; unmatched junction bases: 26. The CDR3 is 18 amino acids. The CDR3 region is CSALRDSLSGGGRDEQFF. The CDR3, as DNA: TGCAGCGCCCTCCGCGATTCACTCTCTGGCGGGGGAAGGGATGAGCAGTTCTTC.

This chain's CDR3 is CASSLRATGANVLTF. The CDR3 DNA follows: TGTGCCAGCAGCTTACGGGCGACGGGGGCCAACGTCCTGACTTTC. The genes are TRBV7-9 and TRBJ2-6, with no clear D. CDR3 length equals 15 residues. Germline-derived CDR1 and CDR2 are SEHNR and FQNEAQ (reference sequence). The ends were cut back, 2 bases at V and 4 bases at J, with 9 bases in the middle.

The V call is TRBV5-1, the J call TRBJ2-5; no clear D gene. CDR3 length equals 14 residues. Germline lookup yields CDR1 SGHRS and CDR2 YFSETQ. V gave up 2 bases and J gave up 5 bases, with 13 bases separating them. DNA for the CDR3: TGCGCCAGCAGCTTAACGTTGGGCTACGAGACCCAGTACTTC. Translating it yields CASSLTLGYETQYF.

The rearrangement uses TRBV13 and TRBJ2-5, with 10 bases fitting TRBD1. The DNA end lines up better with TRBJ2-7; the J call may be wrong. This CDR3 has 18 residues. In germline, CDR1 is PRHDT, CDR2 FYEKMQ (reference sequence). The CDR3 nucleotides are TGTGCCAGCAGCTCCACACCGGGACAGGGGCAGAGTTCCTACGAGCAGTACTTC. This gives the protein CASSSTPGQGQSSYEQYF.

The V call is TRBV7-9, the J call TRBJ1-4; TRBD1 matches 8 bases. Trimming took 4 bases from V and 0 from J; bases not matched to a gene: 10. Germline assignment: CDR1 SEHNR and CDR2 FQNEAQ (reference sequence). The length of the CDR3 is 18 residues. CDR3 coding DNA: TGTGCCAGCAGCTCCTCAGAAGGACAGGGTTCAACTAATGAAAAACTGTTTTTT. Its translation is CASSSSEGQGSTNEKLFF.

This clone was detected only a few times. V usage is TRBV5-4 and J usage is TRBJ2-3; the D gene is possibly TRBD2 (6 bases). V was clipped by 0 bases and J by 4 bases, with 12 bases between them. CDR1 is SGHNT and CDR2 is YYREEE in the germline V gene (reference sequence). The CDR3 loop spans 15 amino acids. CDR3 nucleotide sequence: TGTGCCAGCAGCTTGGCCGGAGGGCCCGCAGATACGCAGTATTTT. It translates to CASSLAGGPADTQYF.

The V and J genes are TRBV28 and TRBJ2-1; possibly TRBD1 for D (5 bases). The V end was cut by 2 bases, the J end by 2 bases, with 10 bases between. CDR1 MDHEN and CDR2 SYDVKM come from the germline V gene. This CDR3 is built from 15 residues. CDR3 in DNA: TGTGCCAGCAGTTTAACCCAGGGCGCCTACAATGAGCAGTTCTTC. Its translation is CASSLTQGAYNEQFF.

The DNA for the CDR3 is TGTGCCAGCAGTTTAGGGACAGGGGATGGCTACACCTTC. As protein: CASSLGTGDGYTF. V gene TRBV27 combines with J gene TRBJ1-2, with 10 bases aligning to TRBD1. Germline CDR1 is MNHEY and CDR2 is SMNVEV (reference sequence). The CDR3 totals 13 residues. Trimming cost V 2 bases and J 6 bases; bases outside gene matches: 0.

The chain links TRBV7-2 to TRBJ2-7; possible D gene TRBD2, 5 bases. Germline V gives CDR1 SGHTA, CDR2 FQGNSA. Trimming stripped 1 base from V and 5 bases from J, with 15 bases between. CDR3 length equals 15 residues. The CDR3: CASSLVGSATDEQYF. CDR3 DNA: TGTGCCAGCAGCTTAGTCGGTAGCGCAACCGACGAGCAGTACTTC.

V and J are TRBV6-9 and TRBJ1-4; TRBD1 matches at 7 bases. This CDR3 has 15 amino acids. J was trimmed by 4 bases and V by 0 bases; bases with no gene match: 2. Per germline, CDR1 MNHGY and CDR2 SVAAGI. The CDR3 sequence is CASSYSRQGNEKLFF. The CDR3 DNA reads TGTGCCAGCAGTTATTCCCGACAGGGTAATGAAAAACTGTTTTTT.